The table lists the clone carrying this T cell receptor (beta chain) with a count of one. Using immunoSEQ multiplex PCR, the repertoire was profiled, and TCRdb retains in-frame clones only, with some absent. The repertoire has under 50,000 clones, 75% to 80% of them found once; the top ten carry over 6.5%. This sample was taken from a study of OX40 agonist ivuxolimab in advanced cancers. The CDR3 runs to 15 residues. The germline CDR1 and CDR2 sequences are MNHEY and SMNVEV (reference sequence). V gene TRBV27 combines with J gene TRBJ2-7, with TRBD2 matching 8 bases. The J call may be faulty, since TRBJ2-1 better matches the DNA end. This TCR was sampled from an adult with an advanced solid tumor such as melanoma, head and neck, liver or kidney cancer. The sample consisted of CD4+ or CD8+ T cells sorted from blood, taken in a trial of the OX40 agonist ivuxolimab. The CDR3 nucleotides are TGTGCCAGCAGTTTAGACGGGAGGGTCCCTGGTGAGCAGTTCTTC. Its protein is CASSLDGRVPGEQFF.